This passage covers 19 T cell receptor beta chains from one sample sequenced in a study of tumor and adjacent non-tumor tissue in lung cancer. No cell sorting was done before RNA was extracted from the tissue. A modified ARM-PCR protocol with three rounds of nested PCR amplified TCRbeta. From the multiplex PCR reads, TCRdb called clonotypes with MiXCR, one entry per CDR3 protein. The sample consists of 60,000 to 95,000 distinct CDR3 sequences, over 70% of them appearing once. Sequencing input: lung tumor tissue. The receptors shown here come from a woman in her forties or fifties with non-small cell lung cancer.

With respect to this clonotype: This may be a read error, as it is one base from a much larger clone. This chain joins TRBV28 and TRBJ2-6; D may be TRBD1 (6 bases). Trimming shortened V by 6 bases and J by 5 bases, and 23 bases separated the two germline ends. CDR1 MDHEN and CDR2 SYDVKM come from the germline V gene. The CDR3 length is 18 residues. The CDR3 reads CASSRRPTGTGRANVLTF. The CDR3 DNA is TGTGCCAGCAGCCGACGTCCTACAGGGACGGGTAGGGCCAACGTCCTGACTTTC.

This clonotype has more than one count but fewer than ten. J is TRBJ1-1 and V is TRBV20-1, with TRBD1 as a possible D gene (6 bases). V lost 6 bases and J lost 4, with 15 bases in between. This CDR3 region has 13 residues. Germline CDR1 and CDR2: DFQATT and SNEGSKA (reference sequence). CDR3 protein: CSAKIGTTTEAFF. In DNA form, the CDR3 reads TGCAGTGCAAAAATAGGGACAACCACTGAAGCTTTCTTT.

Comments on this clonotype: The junction does not match germline at one end; this may be a read error. The chain employs TRBV29-1 and TRBJ1-1; weak D call: TRBD1 (5 bases). This CDR3 is built from 13 residues. Germline V gives CDR1 SQVTM, CDR2 ANQGSEA. The CDR3 here is CSVGGVGNTEASF. CDR3 coding DNA: TGCAGCGTTGGGGGGGTGGGGAACACTGAAGCTTCCTTT.

This clonotype was picked up one time. Being one base from a much bigger clone, this may be a read error. The chain uses TRBV20-1 and TRBJ1-2, with D perhaps matching TRBD1 (6 bases). CDR3 size: 14 residues. Germline V gene lookup returns CDR1 DFQATT and CDR2 SNEGSKA (reference sequence). CDR3 sequence: CSTRATGLNYGYTF. The DNA of the CDR3 is TGCAGTACTAGAGCGACAGGCCTGAACTATGGCTACACCTTC.

The V call is TRBV2, the J call TRBJ2-1; no clear D gene. V lost 1 base and J lost 10, with 14 bases in between. The CDR3 sequence is 14 residues long. Germline V gene data show CDR1 as SNHLY and CDR2 as FYNNEI. DNA for the CDR3: TGTGCCAGCAGTGAAGGGTATGGGGTATTAGAGCAGTTCTTC. It is translated as CASSEGYGVLEQFF. The variable domain in full, completed from reference TRBV2 and TRBJ2-1, reads EPEVTQTPSHQVTQMGQEVILRCVPISNHLYFYWYRQILGQKVEFLVSFYNNEISEKSEIFDDQFSVERPDGSNFTLKIRSTKLEDSAMYFCASSEGYGVLEQFFGPGTRLTVL.

Regarding this clonotype: The CDR3 carries no conserved terminal phenylalanine or tryptophan, so it likely arises from a read error. Here the CDR3 reads CAGSQGANYEQYL. In nucleotides, the CDR3 is TGCGCCGGCAGCCAAGGTGCTAACTACGAGCAGTACCTC. The chain is built from TRBV4-1 and TRBJ2-7, with D unclear. The CDR3 runs 13 residues. Germline V gives CDR1 MGHRA, CDR2 YSYEKL.

As regards this clonotype: A junction end diverges from the germline sequence, so it may reflect a read error. The rearrangement links TRBV5-4 to TRBJ2-4; maybe TRBD1 (6 bases). The germline CDR1 and CDR2 sequences are SGHNT and YYREEE (reference sequence). This CDR3 is built from 14 residues. The DNA of the CDR3 is TGTGCCAACAGCCATAGGGACACCAAAAACATTCAGTACTTC. This encodes CANSHRDTKNIQYF.

This clonotype was seen only once. A read error may produce the germline difference seen at one junction end. The chain joins TRBV28 to TRBJ1-5; TRBD1 agrees at 7 bases. This CDR3 is 15 amino acids long. Germline values: CDR1 MDHEN, CDR2 SYDVKM. CDR3 nucleotide sequence: TGTGCCAGCAGTTTAGGGGGGCAGGGGGATCAGCTCCAGCATTTT. Its translation: CASSLGGQGDQLQHF.

This clonotype is medium-sized within its sample. This chain links TRBV29-1 with TRBJ1-2, with TRBD1 matching 8 bases. Per the germline V gene, CDR1 is SQVTM and CDR2 is ANQGSEA. The trim removed 6 bases at V and 5 bases at J, leaving 8 bases unmatched. The CDR3 has 13 residues. CDR3 loop: CSVERQGAYGYTF. The DNA for the CDR3 is TGCAGCGTCGAACGGCAGGGGGCTTATGGCTACACCTTC.

This clonotype showed up just once. The junction and the germline gene differ at one end; a read error may be behind it. The chain recombines TRBV11-2 with TRBJ2-7, with 14 bases matching TRBD2. The germline gives CDR1 SGHAT, CDR2 FQNNGV. The CDR3 has 17 amino acids. CDR3 in DNA: TGTACCAGCAGCCCCCGGACTAGCGGGAGGACATTGTGGGAGCACTACTTC. Protein sequence: CTSSPRTSGRTLWEHYF.

This clonotype counts as medium-sized (0.01 to 0.1%). The J gene is TRBJ1-1, the V gene TRBV12-3 or TRBV12-4; 8 bases are shared with TRBD1. The CDR3 runs to 15 residues. V lost 5 bases to trimming and J lost 1 base; unmatched junction nucleotides: 6. The CDR3 DNA reads TGTGCCAGCAGTCTCCGACAGGGGCAGAACACTGAAGCTTTCTTT. This sequence encodes CASSLRQGQNTEAFF.

To note about this clonotype: Relative to the germline gene, one junction end is altered; a read error may explain this. This chain links TRBV6-5 with TRBJ1-4; TRBD1 is a possible D gene (6 bases). This CDR3 spans 15 amino acids. Germline loops: CDR1 MNHEY, CDR2 SVGAGI. CDR3 in amino acids: CASRLNWQGPQKLFF. In DNA form, the CDR3 reads TGTGCCAGCAGACTAAACTGGCAGGGGCCTCAAAAACTGTTTTTC.

The V and J genes are TRBV19 and TRBJ2-1; 10 bases map to TRBD2. The CDR3 is 15 residues long. The V segment lost 2 bases and the J segment 13 bases; nucleotides outside the gene matches: 11. Looked up from germline, CDR1 is LNHDA and CDR2 is SQIVND (reference sequence). CDR3 sequence reads: CASSISGLAGEGQFF. CDR3 nucleotides: TGTGCCAGTAGTATATCGGGGCTAGCGGGAGAGGGTCAGTTCTTC.

This clonotype came up a few times. This could be a read error, since a much larger clone is one nucleotide away. The chain is built from TRBV28 and TRBJ2-3; D tentatively reads TRBD1 or TRBD2 (6 bases each). The CDR3 consists of 14 residues. CDR1 is MDHEN and CDR2 is SYDVKM in the germline V gene. Trimming left V 5 bases short and J 4 bases short, with 13 bases between. This CDR3 is CASSRTRGPDTQYF. CDR3 sequence (DNA): TGTGCCAGCAGTCGCACACGGGGGCCAGATACGCAGTATTTT.

As concerns this clonotype: An end of the junction differs from the germline gene, which may be a read error. Here the CDR3 reads CGSSLRCTKQYF. Written as DNA, the CDR3 is TGTGGCAGCAGCTTAAGATGTACGAAGCAGTACTTC. The chain uses TRBV11-2 and TRBJ2-7; D not resolved. This CDR3 has 12 residues. Germline lookup yields CDR1 SGHAT and CDR2 FQNNGV.

As concerns this clonotype: Just one base apart from a much larger clone, this may be a read error. The rearrangement uses TRBV11-3 and TRBJ2-5, with 7 bases lining up with TRBD1. The CDR3 is made up of 13 amino acids. Germline loops: CDR1 SGHNT, CDR2 YENEEA. CDR3 coding DNA: TGTTCCAGCAGCCCGGGGACAGAAGAGACCCAGTACTTC. Translation: CSSSPGTEETQYF.

The chain recombines TRBV11-3 with TRBJ1-2; the D is unclear. Germline-derived CDR1 and CDR2 are SGHNT and YENEEA. V was clipped by 10 bases and J by 4 bases, with 13 bases between them. The CDR3 extends over 12 amino acids. The CDR3 coding sequence is TGTGCCAACAAGACGTGCTGCTATGGCTACACCTTC. It codes for CANKTCCYGYTF.

Concerning this clonotype: Since the CDR3 does not end with the conserved phenylalanine or tryptophan, this likely comes from a read error. The CDR3 DNA follows: TGTGCCAGCAGCTTGCTAATGCTGGAAACCGAAGCTTTCTTA. This translates into CASSLLMLETEAFL. The V gene is TRBV11-2, the J gene TRBJ1-1; D is undetermined. This CDR3 comprises 14 residues. Germline-derived CDR1 and CDR2 are SGHAT and FQNNGV. Trimming removed 3 bases from V and 8 bases from J, with 16 bases in between.

The CDR3 spells CASDRANPEFNYGYTF. The DNA for the CDR3 is TGTGCCAGCGACCGGGCAAATCCAGAATTTAACTATGGCTACACCTTC. The chain has TRBV6-1 and TRBJ1-2, with D uncertain. Trimming took off 8 bases at V and 1 base at J, with 20 bases between the two ends. CDR3 length: 16 residues. Per germline, CDR1 MNHNS and CDR2 SASEGT.